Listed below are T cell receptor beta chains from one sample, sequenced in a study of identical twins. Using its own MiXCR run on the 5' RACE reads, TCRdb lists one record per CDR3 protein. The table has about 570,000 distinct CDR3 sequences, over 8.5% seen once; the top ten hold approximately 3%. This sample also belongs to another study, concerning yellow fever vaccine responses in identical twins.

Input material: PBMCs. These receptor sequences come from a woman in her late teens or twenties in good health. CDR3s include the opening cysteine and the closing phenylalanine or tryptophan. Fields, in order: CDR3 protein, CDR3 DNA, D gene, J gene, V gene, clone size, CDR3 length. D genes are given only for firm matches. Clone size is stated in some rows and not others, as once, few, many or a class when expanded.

cdr3_aa: CASSRKTSGSTDTQYF; cdr3_nt: TGCGCCAGCAGCCGGAAAACTAGCGGTAGCACAGATACGCAGTATTTT; d_call: TRBD2; j_call: TRBJ2-3; v_call: TRBV4-1; clone_size: .; cdr3_length: 16
cdr3_aa: CASSAAQTKGGGYTF; cdr3_nt: TGTGCCAGCAGCGCAGCTCAGACGAAGGGCGGCGGCTACACCTTC; d_call: .; j_call: TRBJ1-2; v_call: TRBV9; clone_size: few; cdr3_length: 15
cdr3_aa: CASSASGTSQETQYF; cdr3_nt: TGTGCCAGCAGCGCAAGCGGGACATCCCAAGAGACCCAGTACTTC; d_call: .; j_call: TRBJ2-5; v_call: TRBV9; clone_size: few; cdr3_length: 15
cdr3_aa: CAGKRDRVSYEQYF; cdr3_nt: TGTGCCGGGAAGCGGGACAGGGTCTCCTACGAGCAGTACTTC; d_call: .; j_call: TRBJ2-7; v_call: TRBV21-1; clone_size: .; cdr3_length: 14
cdr3_aa: CAISSGQGIYGYTF; cdr3_nt: TGTGCCATCAGCAGTGGGCAGGGAATCTATGGCTACACCTTC; d_call: .; j_call: TRBJ1-2; v_call: TRBV10-3; clone_size: many; cdr3_length: 14
cdr3_aa: CASSLSGKETQYF; cdr3_nt: TGTGCCAGCAGCTTATCCGGGAAAGAGACCCAGTACTTC; d_call: .; j_call: TRBJ2-5; v_call: TRBV7-9; clone_size: many; cdr3_length: 13
cdr3_aa: CASSLLGGRVGDEQYF; cdr3_nt: TGTGCCAGCAGCTTACTAGGGGGTAGGGTAGGGGACGAGCAGTACTTC; d_call: .; j_call: TRBJ2-7; v_call: TRBV7-8; clone_size: .; cdr3_length: 16
cdr3_aa: CASRRDHNEQFF; cdr3_nt: TGTGCCAGTAGGCGGGATCACAATGAGCAGTTCTTC; d_call: .; j_call: TRBJ2-1; v_call: TRBV7-9; clone_size: few; cdr3_length: 12
cdr3_aa: CASSLATGSINEQFF; cdr3_nt: TGCGCCAGCAGCTTGGCGACAGGGAGTATCAATGAGCAGTTCTTC; d_call: TRBD1; j_call: TRBJ2-1; v_call: TRBV5-1; clone_size: .; cdr3_length: 15
cdr3_aa: CASSLRLDSTDTQYF; cdr3_nt: TGCGCCAGCAGCTTGAGACTAGATAGCACAGATACGCAGTATTTT; d_call: .; j_call: TRBJ2-3; v_call: TRBV5-1; clone_size: .; cdr3_length: 15
cdr3_aa: CASSVGQGHYGYTF; cdr3_nt: TGCGCCAGCAGCGTCGGACAGGGGCACTATGGCTACACCTTC; d_call: TRBD1; j_call: TRBJ1-2; v_call: TRBV5-1; clone_size: many; cdr3_length: 14
cdr3_aa: CASSLIAGATDTQYF; cdr3_nt: TGTGCCAGCAGCCTTATAGCGGGCGCCACAGATACGCAGTATTTT; d_call: TRBD2; j_call: TRBJ2-3; v_call: TRBV7-2; clone_size: few; cdr3_length: 15
cdr3_aa: CASSLSQEHYEQYF; cdr3_nt: TGTGCCAGCAGCTTAAGTCAGGAGCACTACGAGCAGTACTTC; d_call: .; j_call: TRBJ2-7; v_call: TRBV7-9; clone_size: .; cdr3_length: 14
cdr3_aa: CASSPRGARQETQYF; cdr3_nt: TGTGCCAGCAGTCCGCGGGGGGCCCGCCAAGAGACCCAGTACTTC; d_call: TRBD2; j_call: TRBJ2-5; v_call: TRBV3-1; clone_size: few; cdr3_length: 15
cdr3_aa: CASSVLERGTDTQYF; cdr3_nt: TGTGCCAGCAGCGTACTGGAGCGGGGGACAGATACGCAGTATTTT; d_call: TRBD2; j_call: TRBJ2-3; v_call: TRBV9; clone_size: many; cdr3_length: 15
cdr3_aa: CSARPSTGGELFF; cdr3_nt: TGCAGTGCTAGACCCTCCACAGGCGGGGAGCTGTTTTTT; d_call: .; j_call: TRBJ2-2; v_call: TRBV20-1; clone_size: .; cdr3_length: 13
cdr3_aa: CASSNPGEQYF; cdr3_nt: TGTGCCAGCAGCAACCCCGGGGAGCAGTATTTT; d_call: .; j_call: TRBJ2-3; v_call: TRBV7-9; clone_size: .; cdr3_length: 11
cdr3_aa: CASSLSGGPGRSYNSPLHF; cdr3_nt: TGTGCCAGCAGCTTATCCGGGGGTCCGGGACGCTCCTATAATTCACCCCTCCACTTT; d_call: .; j_call: TRBJ1-6; v_call: TRBV11-2; clone_size: many; cdr3_length: 19
cdr3_aa: CASSPSRRGQETQYF; cdr3_nt: TGTGCCAGCTCACCGAGTCGTAGGGGACAAGAGACCCAGTACTTC; d_call: .; j_call: TRBJ2-5; v_call: TRBV18; clone_size: few; cdr3_length: 15
cdr3_aa: CAISESFTGRDTQYF; cdr3_nt: TGTGCCATCAGTGAGTCGTTCACAGGGAGGGATACGCAGTATTTT; d_call: .; j_call: TRBJ2-3; v_call: TRBV10-3; clone_size: few; cdr3_length: 15
cdr3_aa: CATGQGTDTQYF; cdr3_nt: TGCGCCACAGGACAGGGGACAGATACGCAGTATTTT; d_call: TRBD1; j_call: TRBJ2-3; v_call: TRBV10-3; clone_size: many; cdr3_length: 12
cdr3_aa: CASSGRDRRNEQYF; cdr3_nt: TGTGCCAGCAGCGGACGGGACAGGAGAAACGAGCAGTACTTC; d_call: TRBD1; j_call: TRBJ2-7; v_call: TRBV7-8; clone_size: .; cdr3_length: 14
cdr3_aa: CASSPRTGSSTDTQYF; cdr3_nt: TGTGCCAGCAGCCCCCGGACAGGCTCTAGCACAGATACGCAGTATTTT; d_call: TRBD1; j_call: TRBJ2-3; v_call: TRBV7-8; clone_size: .; cdr3_length: 16
cdr3_aa: CAISDVSGNVETQYF; cdr3_nt: TGTGCCATCAGTGATGTTTCAGGGAATGTAGAGACCCAGTACTTC; d_call: .; j_call: TRBJ2-5; v_call: TRBV10-3; clone_size: .; cdr3_length: 15
cdr3_aa: CASSEPGTGSYEQYF; cdr3_nt: TGTGCCAGCAGCGAACCAGGGACAGGTTCCTACGAGCAGTACTTC; d_call: TRBD1; j_call: TRBJ2-7; v_call: TRBV28; clone_size: .; cdr3_length: 15
cdr3_aa: CASSEALPSSGGLGQYF; cdr3_nt: TGTGCCAGCAGTGAAGCGCTTCCCTCGTCAGGGGGATTGGGGCAGTACTTC; d_call: TRBD1; j_call: TRBJ2-7; v_call: TRBV2; clone_size: .; cdr3_length: 17
cdr3_aa: CASSPRDRALANTGELFF; cdr3_nt: TGTGCCAGCAGTCCACGGGACAGGGCTCTCGCGAACACCGGGGAGCTGTTTTTT; d_call: TRBD1; j_call: TRBJ2-2; v_call: TRBV12-3/TRBV12-4; clone_size: few; cdr3_length: 18
cdr3_aa: CSARPGLAGGPITYNEQFF; cdr3_nt: TGCAGTGCTAGACCCGGACTAGCGGGAGGGCCTATAACCTACAATGAGCAGTTCTTC; d_call: TRBD2; j_call: TRBJ2-1; v_call: TRBV20-1; clone_size: many; cdr3_length: 19
cdr3_aa: CASSLFRSSSYNEQFF; cdr3_nt: TGTGCCAGCAGCTTATTCCGTAGCAGCTCCTACAATGAGCAGTTCTTC; d_call: .; j_call: TRBJ2-1; v_call: TRBV5-8; clone_size: .; cdr3_length: 16
cdr3_aa: CASRGERGGFAETQYF; cdr3_nt: TGTGCCAGCAGGGGGGAAAGAGGGGGCTTTGCGGAGACCCAGTACTTC; d_call: TRBD1; j_call: TRBJ2-5; v_call: TRBV12-3/TRBV12-4; clone_size: few; cdr3_length: 16
cdr3_aa: CASSNRDGLYEQYF; cdr3_nt: TGTGCCAGCAGTAATAGGGATGGCTTATACGAGCAGTACTTC; d_call: .; j_call: TRBJ2-7; v_call: TRBV5-6; clone_size: .; cdr3_length: 14
cdr3_aa: CASSLLTSVSDQYF; cdr3_nt: TGTGCCAGCAGCTTATTGACATCCGTTTCGGACCAGTACTTC; d_call: .; j_call: TRBJ2-5; v_call: TRBV7-2; clone_size: .; cdr3_length: 14
cdr3_aa: CASSLGSGTTTYEQYF; cdr3_nt: TGTGCCAGCAGCTTAGGGTCCGGGACGACTACCTACGAGCAGTACTTC; d_call: .; j_call: TRBJ2-7; v_call: TRBV7-2; clone_size: many; cdr3_length: 16
cdr3_aa: CSVEDMGPEAFF; cdr3_nt: TGCAGCGTTGAAGATATGGGCCCTGAAGCTTTCTTT; d_call: .; j_call: TRBJ1-1; v_call: TRBV29-1; clone_size: many; cdr3_length: 12
cdr3_aa: CATSRRRTGTSGRNYEQYF; cdr3_nt: TGTGCCACCAGCAGAAGACGAACCGGGACTAGCGGGAGGAACTACGAGCAGTACTTC; d_call: TRBD2; j_call: TRBJ2-7; v_call: TRBV15; clone_size: .; cdr3_length: 19
cdr3_aa: CASKGGPDYNEQFF; cdr3_nt: TGTGCCAGCAAGGGAGGGCCAGACTACAATGAGCAGTTCTTC; d_call: TRBD2; j_call: TRBJ2-1; v_call: TRBV6-1; clone_size: .; cdr3_length: 14
cdr3_aa: CASSPRVTSTDTQYF; cdr3_nt: TGTGCCAGCAGCCCGCGGGTTACAAGCACAGATACGCAGTATTTT; d_call: .; j_call: TRBJ2-3; v_call: TRBV6-1; clone_size: many; cdr3_length: 15
cdr3_aa: CASSLALAGGFNEQFF; cdr3_nt: TGCGCCAGCAGCTTGGCGCTAGCGGGAGGGTTTAATGAGCAGTTCTTC; d_call: TRBD2; j_call: TRBJ2-1; v_call: TRBV5-1; clone_size: many; cdr3_length: 16
cdr3_aa: CASSPYGTSTDTQYF; cdr3_nt: TGTGCCAGCAGTCCCTACGGAACTAGCACAGATACGCAGTATTTT; d_call: .; j_call: TRBJ2-3; v_call: TRBV12-3/TRBV12-4; clone_size: .; cdr3_length: 15
cdr3_aa: CSVEDGKGLETQYF; cdr3_nt: TGCAGCGTTGAAGATGGGAAGGGGTTGGAGACCCAGTACTTC; d_call: .; j_call: TRBJ2-5; v_call: TRBV29-1; clone_size: .; cdr3_length: 14
cdr3_aa: CASSPGLGPSTDTQYF; cdr3_nt: TGTGCCAGCAGTCCAGGACTGGGACCTAGCACAGATACGCAGTATTTT; d_call: .; j_call: TRBJ2-3; v_call: TRBV12-3/TRBV12-4; clone_size: many; cdr3_length: 16
cdr3_aa: CASSYSAEQGSPLHF; cdr3_nt: TGTGCCAGCAGTTACTCGGCTGAACAGGGTTCACCCCTCCACTTT; d_call: .; j_call: TRBJ1-6; v_call: TRBV6-5; clone_size: few; cdr3_length: 15